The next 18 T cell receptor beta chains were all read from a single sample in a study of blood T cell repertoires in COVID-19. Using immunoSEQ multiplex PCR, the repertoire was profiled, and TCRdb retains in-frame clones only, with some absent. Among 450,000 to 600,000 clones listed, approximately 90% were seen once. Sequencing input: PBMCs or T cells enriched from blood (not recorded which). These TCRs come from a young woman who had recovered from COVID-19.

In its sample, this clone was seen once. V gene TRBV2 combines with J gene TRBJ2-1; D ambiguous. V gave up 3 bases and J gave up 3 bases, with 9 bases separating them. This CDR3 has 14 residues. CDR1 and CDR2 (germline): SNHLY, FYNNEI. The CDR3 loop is CASSEGSYYNEQFF. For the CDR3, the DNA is TGTGCCAGCAGTGAGGGCAGCTACTACAATGAGCAGTTCTTC. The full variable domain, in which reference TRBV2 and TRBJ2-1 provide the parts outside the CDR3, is EPEVTQTPSHQVTQMGQEVILRCVPISNHLYFYWYRQILGQKVEFLVSFYNNEISEKSEIFDDQFSVERPDGSNFTLKIRSTKLEDSAMYFCASSEGSYYNEQFFGPGTRLTVL.

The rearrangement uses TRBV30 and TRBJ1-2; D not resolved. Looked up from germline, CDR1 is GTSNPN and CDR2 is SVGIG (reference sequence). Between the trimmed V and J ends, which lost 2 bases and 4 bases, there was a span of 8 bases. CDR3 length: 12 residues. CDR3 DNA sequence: TGTGCCTGGAGTCCAGGATTCTATGGCTACACCTTC. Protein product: CAWSPGFYGYTF.

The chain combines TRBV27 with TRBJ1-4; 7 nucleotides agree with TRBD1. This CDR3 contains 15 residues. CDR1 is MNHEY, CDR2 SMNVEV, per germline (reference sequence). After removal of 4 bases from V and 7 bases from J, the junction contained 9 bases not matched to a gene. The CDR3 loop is CASSSIQGVGEKLFF. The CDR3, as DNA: TGTGCCAGCAGTTCTATCCAGGGGGTTGGTGAAAAACTGTTTTTT. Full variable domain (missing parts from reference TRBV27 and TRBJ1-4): EAQVTQNPRYLITVTGKKLTVTCSQNMNHEYMSWYRQDPGLGLRQIYYSMNVEVTDKGDVPEGYKVSRKEKRNFPLILESPSPNQTSLYFCASSSIQGVGEKLFFGSGTQLSVL.

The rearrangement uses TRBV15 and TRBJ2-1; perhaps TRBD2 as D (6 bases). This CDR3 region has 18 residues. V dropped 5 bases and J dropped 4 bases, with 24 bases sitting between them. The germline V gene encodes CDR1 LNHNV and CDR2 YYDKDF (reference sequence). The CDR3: CATSPSPGDLHLYNEQFF. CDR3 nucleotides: TGTGCCACCAGCCCTTCCCCGGGGGACTTACACCTGTACAATGAGCAGTTCTTC. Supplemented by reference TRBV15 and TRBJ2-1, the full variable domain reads DAMVIQNPRYQVTQFGKPVTLSCSQTLNHNVMYWYQQKSSQAPKLLFHYYDKDFNNEADTPDNFQSRRPNTSFCFLDIRSPGLGDTAMYLCATSPSPGDLHLYNEQFFGPGTRLTVL.

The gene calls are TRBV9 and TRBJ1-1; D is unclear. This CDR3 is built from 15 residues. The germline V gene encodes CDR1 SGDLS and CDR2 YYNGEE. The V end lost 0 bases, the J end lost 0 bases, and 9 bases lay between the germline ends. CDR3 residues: CASSVGGYMNTEAFF. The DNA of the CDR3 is TGTGCCAGCAGCGTAGGAGGGTACATGAACACTGAAGCTTTCTTT.

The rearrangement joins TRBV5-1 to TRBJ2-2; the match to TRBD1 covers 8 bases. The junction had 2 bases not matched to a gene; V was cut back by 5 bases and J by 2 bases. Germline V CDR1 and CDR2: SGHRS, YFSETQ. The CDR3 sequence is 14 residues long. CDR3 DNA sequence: TGCGCCAGCAGGACAGGGGCCAACACCGGGGAGCTGTTTTTT. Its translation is CASRTGANTGELFF.

The DNA for the CDR3 is TGTGCCAGTAGTATAGGTCCAAGGACTGGGTCACCCCTCCACTTT. This gives the protein CASSIGPRTGSPLHF. The gene calls are TRBV19 and TRBJ1-6; D is unresolved. The germline CDR1 and CDR2 sequences are LNHDA and SQIVND (reference sequence). V was trimmed by 1 base and J by 10 bases, leaving 14 bases between them. This CDR3 comprises 15 residues. Full variable domain (missing parts from reference TRBV19 and TRBJ1-6): DGGITQSPKYLFRKEGQNVTLSCEQNLNHDAMYWYRQDPGQGLRLIYYSQIVNDFQKGDIAEGYSVSREKKESFPLTVTSAQKNPTAFYLCASSIGPRTGSPLHFGNGTRLTVT.

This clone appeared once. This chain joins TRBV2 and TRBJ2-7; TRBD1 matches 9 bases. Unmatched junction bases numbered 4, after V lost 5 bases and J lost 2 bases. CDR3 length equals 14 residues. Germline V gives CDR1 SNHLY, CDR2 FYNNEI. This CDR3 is CASSRDRATYEQYF. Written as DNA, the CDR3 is TGTGCCAGCAGTCGGGACAGGGCAACCTACGAGCAGTACTTC.

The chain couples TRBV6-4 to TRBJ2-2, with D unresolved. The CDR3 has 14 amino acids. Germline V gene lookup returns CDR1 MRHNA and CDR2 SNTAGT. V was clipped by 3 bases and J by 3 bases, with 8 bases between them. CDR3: CASSEGTDTGELFF. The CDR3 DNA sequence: TGTGCCAGCAGTGAAGGAACAGACACCGGGGAGCTGTTTTTT.

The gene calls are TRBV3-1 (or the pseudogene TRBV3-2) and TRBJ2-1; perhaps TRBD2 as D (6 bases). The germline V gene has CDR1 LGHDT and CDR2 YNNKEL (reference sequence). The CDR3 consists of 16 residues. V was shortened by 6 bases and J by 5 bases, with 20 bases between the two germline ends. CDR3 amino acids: CASSLIGGTPNNEQFF. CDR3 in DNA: TGTGCCAGCAGTCTAATCGGGGGAACACCAAACAATGAGCAGTTCTTC.

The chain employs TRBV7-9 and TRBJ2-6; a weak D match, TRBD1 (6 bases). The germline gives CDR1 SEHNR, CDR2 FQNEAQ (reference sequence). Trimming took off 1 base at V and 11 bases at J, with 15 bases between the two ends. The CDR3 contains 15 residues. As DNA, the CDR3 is TGTGCCAGCAGCTTAGAGGGGGACACGGTAGACGTCCTGACTTTC. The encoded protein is CASSLEGDTVDVLTF.

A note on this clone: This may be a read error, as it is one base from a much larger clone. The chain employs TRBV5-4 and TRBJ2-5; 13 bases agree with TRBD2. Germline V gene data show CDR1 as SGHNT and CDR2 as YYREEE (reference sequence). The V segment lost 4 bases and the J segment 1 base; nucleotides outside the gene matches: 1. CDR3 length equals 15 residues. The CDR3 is CASSRTSGGQETQYF. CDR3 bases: TGTGCCAGCAGCCGGACTAGCGGGGGCCAAGAGACCCAGTACTTC.

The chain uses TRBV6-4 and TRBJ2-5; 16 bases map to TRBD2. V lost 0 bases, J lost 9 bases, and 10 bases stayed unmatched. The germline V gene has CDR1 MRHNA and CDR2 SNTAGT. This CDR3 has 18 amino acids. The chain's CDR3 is CASSDSTPGTSGGEAQYF. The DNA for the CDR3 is TGTGCCAGCAGTGACTCTACCCCCGGGACTAGCGGGGGGGAGGCCCAGTACTTC.

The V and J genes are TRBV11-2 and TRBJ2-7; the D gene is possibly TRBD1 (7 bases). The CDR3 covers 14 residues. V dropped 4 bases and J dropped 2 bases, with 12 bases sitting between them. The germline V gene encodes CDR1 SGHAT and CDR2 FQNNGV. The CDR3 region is CASSSAGQTYEQYF. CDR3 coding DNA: TGTGCCAGCAGCTCCGCGGGACAGACCTACGAGCAGTACTTC.

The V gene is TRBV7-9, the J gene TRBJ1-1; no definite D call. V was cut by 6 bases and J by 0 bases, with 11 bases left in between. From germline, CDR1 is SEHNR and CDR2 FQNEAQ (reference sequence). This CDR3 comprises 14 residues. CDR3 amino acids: CASSPTVLNTEAFF. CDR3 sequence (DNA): TGTGCCAGCAGTCCAACAGTGCTGAACACTGAAGCTTTCTTT.

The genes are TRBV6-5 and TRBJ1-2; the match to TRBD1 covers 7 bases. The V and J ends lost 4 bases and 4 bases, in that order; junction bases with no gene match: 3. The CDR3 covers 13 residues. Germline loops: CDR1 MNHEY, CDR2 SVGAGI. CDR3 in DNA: TGTGCCAGCAGTTGGTACAGGGGCTATGGCTACACCTTC. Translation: CASSWYRGYGYTF.

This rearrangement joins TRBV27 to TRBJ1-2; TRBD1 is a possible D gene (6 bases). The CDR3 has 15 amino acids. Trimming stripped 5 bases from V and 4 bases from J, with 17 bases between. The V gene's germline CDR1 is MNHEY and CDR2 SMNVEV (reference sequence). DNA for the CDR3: TGTGCCAGCAGTCCGAAGAGGACAGCCCCCTATGGCTACACCTTC. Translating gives CASSPKRTAPYGYTF.

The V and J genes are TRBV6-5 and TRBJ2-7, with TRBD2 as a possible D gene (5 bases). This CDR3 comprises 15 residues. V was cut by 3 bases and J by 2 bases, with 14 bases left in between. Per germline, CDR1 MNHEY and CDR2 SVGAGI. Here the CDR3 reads CASSYDPLATYEQYF. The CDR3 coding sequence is TGTGCCAGCAGTTATGACCCCCTAGCTACCTACGAGCAGTACTTC.